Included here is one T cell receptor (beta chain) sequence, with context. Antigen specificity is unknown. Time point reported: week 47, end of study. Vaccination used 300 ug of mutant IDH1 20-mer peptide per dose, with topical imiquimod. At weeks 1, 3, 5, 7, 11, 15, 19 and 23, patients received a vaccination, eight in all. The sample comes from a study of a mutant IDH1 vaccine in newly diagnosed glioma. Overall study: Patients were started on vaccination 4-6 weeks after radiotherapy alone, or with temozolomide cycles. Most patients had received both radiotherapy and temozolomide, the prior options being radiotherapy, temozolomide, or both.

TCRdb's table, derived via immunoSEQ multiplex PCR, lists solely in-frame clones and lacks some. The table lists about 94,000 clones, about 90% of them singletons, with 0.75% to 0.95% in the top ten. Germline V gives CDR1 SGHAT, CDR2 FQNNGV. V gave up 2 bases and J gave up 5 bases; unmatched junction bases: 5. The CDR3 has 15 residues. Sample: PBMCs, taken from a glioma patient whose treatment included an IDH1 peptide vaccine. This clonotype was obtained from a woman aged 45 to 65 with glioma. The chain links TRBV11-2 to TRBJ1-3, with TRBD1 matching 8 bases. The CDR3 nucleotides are TGTGCCAGCAGCTTAAGCAGGGGGCCGAGAAACACCATATATTTT. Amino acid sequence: CASSLSRGPRNTIYF.